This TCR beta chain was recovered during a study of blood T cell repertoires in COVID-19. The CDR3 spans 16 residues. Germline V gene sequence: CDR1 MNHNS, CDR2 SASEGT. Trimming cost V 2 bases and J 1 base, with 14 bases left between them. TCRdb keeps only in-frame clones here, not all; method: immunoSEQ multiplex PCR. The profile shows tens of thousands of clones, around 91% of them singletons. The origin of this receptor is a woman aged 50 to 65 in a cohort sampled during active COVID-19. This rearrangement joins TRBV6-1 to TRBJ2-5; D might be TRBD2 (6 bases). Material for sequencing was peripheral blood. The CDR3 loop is CASSERYRDFQETQYF. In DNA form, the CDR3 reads TGTGCCAGCAGTGAAAGATACCGGGACTTCCAAGAGACCCAGTACTTC.